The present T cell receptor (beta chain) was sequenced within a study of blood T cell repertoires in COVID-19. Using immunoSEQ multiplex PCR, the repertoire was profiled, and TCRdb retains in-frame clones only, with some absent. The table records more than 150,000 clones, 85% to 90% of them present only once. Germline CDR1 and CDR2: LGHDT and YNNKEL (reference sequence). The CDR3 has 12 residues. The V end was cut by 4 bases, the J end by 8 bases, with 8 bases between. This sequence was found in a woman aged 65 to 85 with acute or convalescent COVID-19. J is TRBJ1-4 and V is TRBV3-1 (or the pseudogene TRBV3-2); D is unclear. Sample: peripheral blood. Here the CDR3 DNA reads TGTGCCAGCAGCCGATACGGGGAAAAACTGTTTTTT. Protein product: CASSRYGEKLFF.